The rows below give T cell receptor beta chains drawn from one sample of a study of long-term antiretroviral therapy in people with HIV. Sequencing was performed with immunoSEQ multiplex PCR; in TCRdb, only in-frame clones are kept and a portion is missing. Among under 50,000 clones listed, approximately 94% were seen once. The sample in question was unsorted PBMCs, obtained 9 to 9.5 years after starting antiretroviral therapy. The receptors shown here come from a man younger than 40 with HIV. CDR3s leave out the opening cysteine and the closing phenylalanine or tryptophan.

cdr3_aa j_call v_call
ASSLQVSNTEAF TRBJ1-1 TRBV27
ASSPTWTDQPLDEQY TRBJ2-7 TRBV7-8
ASSEPPGPWSEAF TRBJ1-1 TRBV6-1
ASIFGTSGGLSETQY TRBJ2-5 TRBV2
ASNEVDSYGYT TRBJ1-2 TRBV2
AWIMGVAGAF TRBJ1-1 TRBV30
ASSARDSDGELF TRBJ2-2 TRBV2
ASSSEVEAF TRBJ1-1 TRBV5-6
AISESGGSTDTQY TRBJ2-3 TRBV10-3
ASSLAGIYNSPLH TRBJ1-6 TRBV7-9
ASSRRTGPSTDTQY TRBJ2-3 TRBV19